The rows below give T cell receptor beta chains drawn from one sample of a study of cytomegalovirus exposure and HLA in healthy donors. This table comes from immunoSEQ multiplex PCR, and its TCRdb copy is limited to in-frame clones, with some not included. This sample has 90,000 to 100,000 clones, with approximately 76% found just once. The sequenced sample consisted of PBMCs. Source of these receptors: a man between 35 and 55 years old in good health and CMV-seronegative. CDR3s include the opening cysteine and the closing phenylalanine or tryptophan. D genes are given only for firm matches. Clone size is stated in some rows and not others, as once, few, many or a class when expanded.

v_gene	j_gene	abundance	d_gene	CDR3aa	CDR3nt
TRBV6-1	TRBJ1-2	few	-	CASSRKPETSYTF	TGTGCCAGCAGTCGCAAGCCTGAAACGAGCTACACCTTC
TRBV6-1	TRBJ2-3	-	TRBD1	CASSQDRVDTQYF	TGTGCCAGCAGTCAGGACAGGGTCGACACGCAGTATTTT
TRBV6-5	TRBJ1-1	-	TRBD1	CASRGGQGSFF	TGTGCCAGCAGAGGGGGACAGGGATCTTTCTTT
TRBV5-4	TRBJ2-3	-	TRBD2	CASSPGTSGRDTQYF	TGTGCCAGCAGCCCGGGGACTAGCGGGAGGGATACGCAGTATTTT
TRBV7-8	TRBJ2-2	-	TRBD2	CASSSAGGIAGELFF	TGTGCCAGCAGCAGTGCGGGGGGTATAGCCGGGGAGCTGTTTTTT
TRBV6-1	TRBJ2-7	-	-	CASSEPAVQGSYEQYF	TGTGCCAGCAGTGAGCCCGCGGTTCAGGGATCCTACGAGCAGTACTTC
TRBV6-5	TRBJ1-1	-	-	CASRGTGKNTEAFF	TGTGCCAGCAGGGGAACAGGGAAGAACACTGAAGCTTTCTTT
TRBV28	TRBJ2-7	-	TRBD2	CATTTSGKYEQYF	TGTGCCACCACGACTAGCGGGAAATACGAGCAGTACTTC
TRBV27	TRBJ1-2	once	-	CASSPRFTAREGGYTF	TGTGCCAGCAGTCCCCGTTTTACCGCCAGGGAGGGTGGCTACACCTTC
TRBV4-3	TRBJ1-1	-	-	CASSQEYSRVGAFF	TGCGCCAGCAGCCAAGAATACAGCCGTGTGGGAGCTTTCTTT
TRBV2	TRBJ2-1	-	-	CASKHPAPPDSFIVNINEQFF	TGTGCCAGCAAGCACCCCGCGCCACCCGACTCCTTCATTGTCAATATCAATGAGCAGTTCTTC
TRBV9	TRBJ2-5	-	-	CASSVGTFKETQYF	TGTGCCAGCAGCGTAGGGACTTTCAAAGAGACCCAGTACTTC
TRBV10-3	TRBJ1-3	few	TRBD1	CAISLTGGLSSGNTIYF	TGTGCCATCAGCCTTACAGGGGGCCTGAGCTCTGGAAACACCATATATTTT
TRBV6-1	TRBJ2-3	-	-	CASAGGSTDTQYF	TGTGCCAGTGCCGGGGGTAGCACAGATACGCAGTATTTT
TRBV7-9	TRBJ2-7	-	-	CASSLGTGSYEQYF	TGTGCCAGCAGCTTAGGGACTGGCTCCTACGAGCAGTACTTC
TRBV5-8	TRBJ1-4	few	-	CASSLGSIRGEKLFF	TGTGCCAGCAGCCTTGGTTCCATAAGGGGTGAAAAACTGTTTTTT
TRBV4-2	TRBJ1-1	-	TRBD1	CASSPYPRGRSGTEAFF	TGTGCCAGCAGCCCTTATCCCAGGGGGCGCAGCGGCACTGAAGCTTTCTTT
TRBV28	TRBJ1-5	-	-	CASSLWVRGNQPQHF	TGTGCCAGCAGTTTATGGGTTCGGGGCAATCAGCCCCAGCATTTT
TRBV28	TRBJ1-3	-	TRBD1	CASRGVRQGAFGNTIYF	TGTGCCAGCCGTGGTGTTAGACAGGGGGCTTTTGGAAACACCATATATTTT
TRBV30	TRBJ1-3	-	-	CAWGAGGSGNTIYF	TGTGCCTGGGGGGCCGGGGGCTCTGGAAACACCATATATTTT
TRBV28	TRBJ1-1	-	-	CASSLAGWETKAFF	TGTGCCAGCAGTTTAGCGGGTTGGGAAACTAAAGCTTTCTTT
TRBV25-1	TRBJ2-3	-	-	CASSDYTDTQYF	TGTGCCAGCAGTGACTACACAGATACGCAGTATTTT
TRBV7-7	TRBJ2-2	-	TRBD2	CASRPGRGGELFF	TGTGCCAGCAGACCAGGGAGGGGCGGGGAGCTGTTTTTT
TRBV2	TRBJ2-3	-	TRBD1	CASIQWGQSTDTQYF	TGTGCCAGTATTCAGTGGGGACAGAGCACAGATACGCAGTATTTT
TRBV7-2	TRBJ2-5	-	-	CASSFSGIAQSVTQYF	TGTGCCAGCAGCTTCTCCGGGATCGCCCAAAGCGTGACCCAGTACTTC
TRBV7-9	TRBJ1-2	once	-	CASSLVTGNYGYTF	TGTGCCAGCAGCTTAGTAACAGGGAACTATGGCTACACCTTC